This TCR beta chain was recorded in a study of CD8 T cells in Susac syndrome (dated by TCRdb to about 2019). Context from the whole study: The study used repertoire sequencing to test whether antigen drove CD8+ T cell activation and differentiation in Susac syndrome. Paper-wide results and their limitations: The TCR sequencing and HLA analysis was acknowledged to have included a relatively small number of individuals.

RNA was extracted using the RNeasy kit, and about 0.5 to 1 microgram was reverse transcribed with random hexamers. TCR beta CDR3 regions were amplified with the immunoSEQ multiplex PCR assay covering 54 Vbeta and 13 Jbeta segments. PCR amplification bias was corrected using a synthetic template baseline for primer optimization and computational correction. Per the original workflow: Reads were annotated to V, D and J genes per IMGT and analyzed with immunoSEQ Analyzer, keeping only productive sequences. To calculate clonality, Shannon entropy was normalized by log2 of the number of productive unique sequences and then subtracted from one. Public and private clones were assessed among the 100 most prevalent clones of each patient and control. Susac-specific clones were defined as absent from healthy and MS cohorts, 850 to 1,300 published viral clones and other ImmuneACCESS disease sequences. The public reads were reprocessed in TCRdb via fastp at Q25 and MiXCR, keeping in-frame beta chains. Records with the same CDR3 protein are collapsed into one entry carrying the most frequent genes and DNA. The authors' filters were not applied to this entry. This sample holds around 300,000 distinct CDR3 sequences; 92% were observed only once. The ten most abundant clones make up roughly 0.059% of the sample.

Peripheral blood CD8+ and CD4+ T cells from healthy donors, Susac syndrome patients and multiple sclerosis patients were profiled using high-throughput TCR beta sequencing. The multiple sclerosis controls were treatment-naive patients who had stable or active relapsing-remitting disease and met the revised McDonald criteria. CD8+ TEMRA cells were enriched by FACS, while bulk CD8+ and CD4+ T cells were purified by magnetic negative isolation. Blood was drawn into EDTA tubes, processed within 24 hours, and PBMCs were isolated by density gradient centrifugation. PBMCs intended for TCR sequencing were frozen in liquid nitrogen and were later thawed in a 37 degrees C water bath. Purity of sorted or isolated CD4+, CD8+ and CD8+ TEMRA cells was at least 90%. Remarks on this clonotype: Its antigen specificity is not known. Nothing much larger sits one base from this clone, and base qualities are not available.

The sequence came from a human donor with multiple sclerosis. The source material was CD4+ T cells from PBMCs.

In nucleotide form, the sequence is TGTGCCAGCAGCTTAGATCGAGAGGGATTCAACATTCAGTACTTC. The translation is CASSLDREGFNIQYF. The rearranged segments are TRBV11-2 and TRBJ2-4, with a weak D call of TRBD2 (5 bases match). V is pared back by 0 bases and J by 7 bases, with 13 bases lying between the germline termini. The germline V gene supplies CDR1 SGHAT and CDR2 FQNNGV. Spanning cysteine to phenylalanine, the CDR3 consists of 15 amino acids. Only the CDR3 part of the read is kept: 45 bases, read in frame from the first base.